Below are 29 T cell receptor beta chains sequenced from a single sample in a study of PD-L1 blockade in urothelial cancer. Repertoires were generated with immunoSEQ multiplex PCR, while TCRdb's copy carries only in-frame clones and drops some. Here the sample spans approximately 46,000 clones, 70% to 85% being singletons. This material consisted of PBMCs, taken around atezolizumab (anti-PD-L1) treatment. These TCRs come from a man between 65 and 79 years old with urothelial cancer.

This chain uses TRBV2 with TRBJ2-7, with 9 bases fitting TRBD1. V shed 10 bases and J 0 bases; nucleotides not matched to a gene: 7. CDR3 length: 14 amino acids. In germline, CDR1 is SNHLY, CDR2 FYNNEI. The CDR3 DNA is TGTGCCACCCTACAGGGGGCGTTCTCCTACGAGCAGTACTTC. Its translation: CATLQGAFSYEQYF.

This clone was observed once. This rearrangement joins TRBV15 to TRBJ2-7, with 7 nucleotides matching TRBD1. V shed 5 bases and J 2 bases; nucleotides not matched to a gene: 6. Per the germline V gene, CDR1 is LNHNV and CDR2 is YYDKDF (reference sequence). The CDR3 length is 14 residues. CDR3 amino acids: CATSVSRGPYEQYF. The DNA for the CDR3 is TGTGCCACCAGCGTTTCAAGGGGGCCCTACGAGCAGTACTTC.

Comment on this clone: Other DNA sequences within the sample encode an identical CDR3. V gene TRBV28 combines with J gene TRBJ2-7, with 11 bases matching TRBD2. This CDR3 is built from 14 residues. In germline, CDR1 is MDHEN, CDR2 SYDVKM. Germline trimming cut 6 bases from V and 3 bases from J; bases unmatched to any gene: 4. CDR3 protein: CASSRTSGSYEQYF. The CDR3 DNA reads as TGTGCCAGCAGCCGAACTAGCGGGAGCTACGAGCAGTACTTC.

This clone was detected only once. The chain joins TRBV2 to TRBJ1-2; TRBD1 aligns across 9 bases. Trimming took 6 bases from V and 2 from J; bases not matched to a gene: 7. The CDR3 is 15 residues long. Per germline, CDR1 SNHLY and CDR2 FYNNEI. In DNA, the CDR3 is TGTGCCAGCAGCGCCGGGACAGGGTTAAACTATGGCTACACCTTC. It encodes CASSAGTGLNYGYTF.

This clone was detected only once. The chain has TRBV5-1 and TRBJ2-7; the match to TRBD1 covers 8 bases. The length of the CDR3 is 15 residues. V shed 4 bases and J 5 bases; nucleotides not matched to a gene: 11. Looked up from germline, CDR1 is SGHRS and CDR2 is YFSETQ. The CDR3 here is CASSVLQGGIDEQYF. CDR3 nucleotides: TGCGCCAGCAGCGTATTACAGGGGGGAATTGACGAGCAGTACTTC. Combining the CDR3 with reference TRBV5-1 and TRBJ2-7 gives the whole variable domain KAGVTQTPRYLIKTRGQQVTLSCSPISGHRSVSWYQQTPGQGLQFLFEYFSETQRNKGNFPGRFSGRQFSNSRSEMNVSTLELGDSALYLCASSVLQGGIDEQYFGPGTRLTVT.

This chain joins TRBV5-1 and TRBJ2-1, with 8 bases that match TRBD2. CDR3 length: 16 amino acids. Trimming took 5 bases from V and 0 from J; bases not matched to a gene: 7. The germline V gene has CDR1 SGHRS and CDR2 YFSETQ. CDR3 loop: CASSGSGGSSYNEQFF. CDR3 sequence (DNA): TGCGCCAGCAGTGGGTCGGGAGGGAGCTCCTACAATGAGCAGTTCTTC.

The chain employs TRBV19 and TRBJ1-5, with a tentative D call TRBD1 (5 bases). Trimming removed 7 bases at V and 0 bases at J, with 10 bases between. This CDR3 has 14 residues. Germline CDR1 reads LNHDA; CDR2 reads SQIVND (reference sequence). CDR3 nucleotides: TGTGCCAGTACCCGACAGTATAGCAATCAGCCCCAGCATTTT. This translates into CASTRQYSNQPQHF. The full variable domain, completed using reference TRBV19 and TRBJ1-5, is DGGITQSPKYLFRKEGQNVTLSCEQNLNHDAMYWYRQDPGQGLRLIYYSQIVNDFQKGDIAEGYSVSREKKESFPLTVTSAQKNPTAFYLCASTRQYSNQPQHFGDGTRLSIL.

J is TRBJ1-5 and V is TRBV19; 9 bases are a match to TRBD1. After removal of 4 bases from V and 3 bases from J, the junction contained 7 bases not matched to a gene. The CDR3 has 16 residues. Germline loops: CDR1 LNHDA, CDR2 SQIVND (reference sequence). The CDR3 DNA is TGTGCCAGTAGTACGTCGGGACAGGGCCTCAATCAGCCCCAGCATTTT. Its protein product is CASSTSGQGLNQPQHF.

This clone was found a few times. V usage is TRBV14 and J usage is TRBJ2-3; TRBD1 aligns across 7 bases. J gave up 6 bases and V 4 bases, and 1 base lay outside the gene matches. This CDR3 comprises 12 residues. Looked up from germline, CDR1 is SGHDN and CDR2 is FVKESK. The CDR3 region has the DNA TGTGCCAGCAGCCCGACAGGGGATACGCAGTATTTT. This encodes CASSPTGDTQYF.

CDR3 region: CASSLGDNLRVEQYF. The CDR3 DNA sequence: TGTGCCAGCAGCTTGGGCGATAACCTCCGGGTGGAGCAGTACTTC. V is TRBV5-8 and J is TRBJ2-7; D not certain. Germline CDR1 and CDR2: SGHTS and YDEGEE. CDR3 length: 15 residues. The V and J ends lost 0 bases and 7 bases respectively, with 17 bases between them.

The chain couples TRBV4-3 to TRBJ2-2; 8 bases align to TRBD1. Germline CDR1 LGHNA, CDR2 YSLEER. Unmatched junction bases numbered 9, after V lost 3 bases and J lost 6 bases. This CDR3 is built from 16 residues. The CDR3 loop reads CASSQVDRVQSGELFF. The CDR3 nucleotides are TGCGCCAGCAGCCAGGTGGACAGGGTCCAATCCGGGGAGCTGTTTTTT.

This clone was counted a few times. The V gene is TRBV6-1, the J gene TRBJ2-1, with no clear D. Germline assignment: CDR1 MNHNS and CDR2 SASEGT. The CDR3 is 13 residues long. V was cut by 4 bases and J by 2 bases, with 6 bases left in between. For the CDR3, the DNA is TGTGCCAGCAGTGGAGGCCCCTACAATGAGCAGTTCTTC. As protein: CASSGGPYNEQFF.

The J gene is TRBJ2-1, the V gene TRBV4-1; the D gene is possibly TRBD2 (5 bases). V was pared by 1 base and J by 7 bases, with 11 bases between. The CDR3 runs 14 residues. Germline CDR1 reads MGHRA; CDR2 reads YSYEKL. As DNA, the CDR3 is TGCGCCAGCAGCCAAGTATTGGGAGCAAATGAGCAGTTCTTC. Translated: CASSQVLGANEQFF.

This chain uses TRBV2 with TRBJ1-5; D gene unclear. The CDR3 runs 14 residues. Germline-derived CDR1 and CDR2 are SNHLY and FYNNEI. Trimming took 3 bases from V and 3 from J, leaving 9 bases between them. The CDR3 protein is CASSDRRSNQPQHF. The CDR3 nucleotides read TGTGCCAGCAGTGATAGGAGATCCAATCAGCCCCAGCATTTT.

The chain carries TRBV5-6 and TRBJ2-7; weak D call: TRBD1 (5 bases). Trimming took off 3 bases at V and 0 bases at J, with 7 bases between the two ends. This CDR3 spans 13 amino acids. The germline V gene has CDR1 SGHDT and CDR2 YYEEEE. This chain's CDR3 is CASSSTGSYEQYF. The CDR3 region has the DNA TGTGCCAGCAGCTCAACAGGCTCCTACGAGCAGTACTTC.

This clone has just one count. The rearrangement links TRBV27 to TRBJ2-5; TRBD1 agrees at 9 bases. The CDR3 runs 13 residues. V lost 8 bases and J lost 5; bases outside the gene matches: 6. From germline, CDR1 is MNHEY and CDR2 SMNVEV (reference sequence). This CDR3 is CASRGTGKETQYF. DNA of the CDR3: TGTGCCAGCCGCGGGACAGGGAAGGAGACCCAGTACTTC.

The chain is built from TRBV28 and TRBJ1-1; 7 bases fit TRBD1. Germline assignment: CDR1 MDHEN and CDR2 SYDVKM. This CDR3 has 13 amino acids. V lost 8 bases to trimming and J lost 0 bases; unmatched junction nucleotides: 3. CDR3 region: CASGTELNTEAFF. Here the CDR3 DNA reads TGTGCCAGCGGGACAGAGTTGAACACTGAAGCTTTCTTT.

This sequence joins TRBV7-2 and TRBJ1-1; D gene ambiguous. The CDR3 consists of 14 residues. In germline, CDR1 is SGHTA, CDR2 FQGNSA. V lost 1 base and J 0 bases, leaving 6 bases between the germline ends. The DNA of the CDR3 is TGTGCCAGCAGCTTAGGTTTAATGAACACTGAAGCTTTCTTT. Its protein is CASSLGLMNTEAFF. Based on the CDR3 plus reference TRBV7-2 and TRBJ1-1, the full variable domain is GAGVSQSPSNKVTEKGKDVELRCDPISGHTALYWYRQSLGQGLEFLIYFQGNSAPDKSGLPSDRFSAERTGGSVSTLTIQRTQQEDSAVYLCASSLGLMNTEAFFGQGTRLTVV.

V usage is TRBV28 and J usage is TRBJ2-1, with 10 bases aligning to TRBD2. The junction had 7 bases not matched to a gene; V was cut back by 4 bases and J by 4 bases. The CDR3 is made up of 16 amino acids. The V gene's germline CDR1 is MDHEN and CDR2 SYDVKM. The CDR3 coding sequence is TGTGCCAGCAGTTCATTAGCGGGAGGACAATACAATGAGCAGTTCTTC. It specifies CASSSLAGGQYNEQFF.

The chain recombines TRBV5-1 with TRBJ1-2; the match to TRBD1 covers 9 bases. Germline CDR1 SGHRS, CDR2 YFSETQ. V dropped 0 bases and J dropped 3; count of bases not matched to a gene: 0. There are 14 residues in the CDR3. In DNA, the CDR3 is TGCGCCAGCAGCTTGGGGACAGGGGACTATGGCTACACCTTC. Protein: CASSLGTGDYGYTF.

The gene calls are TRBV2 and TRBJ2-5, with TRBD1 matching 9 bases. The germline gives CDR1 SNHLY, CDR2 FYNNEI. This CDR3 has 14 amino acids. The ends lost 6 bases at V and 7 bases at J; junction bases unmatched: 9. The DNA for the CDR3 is TGTGCCAGCAGGGACAGGGGAGGTATCGGGACCCAGTACTTC. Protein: CASRDRGGIGTQYF.

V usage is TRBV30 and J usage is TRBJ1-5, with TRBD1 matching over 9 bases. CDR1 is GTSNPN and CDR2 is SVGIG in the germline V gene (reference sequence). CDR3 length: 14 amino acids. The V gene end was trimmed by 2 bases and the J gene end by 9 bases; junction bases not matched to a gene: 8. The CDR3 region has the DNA TGTGCCTGGAGTAACTGGGACAGGGATCTGCCCCAGCATTTT. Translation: CAWSNWDRDLPQHF. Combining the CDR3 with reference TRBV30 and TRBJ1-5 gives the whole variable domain SQTIHQWPATLVQPVGSPLSLECTVEGTSNPNLYWYRQAAGRGLQLLFYSVGIGQISSEVPQNLSASRPQDRQFILSSKKLLLSDSGFYLCAWSNWDRDLPQHFGDGTRLSIL.

CDR3 bases: TGCGCCAGCAGTCCTAAGCGGGAGGGCGACTACGAGCAGTACTTC. Amino acid sequence: CASSPKREGDYEQYF. The chain has TRBV4-1 and TRBJ2-7; TRBD2 agrees at 10 bases. Germline trimming cut 6 bases from V and 3 bases from J; bases unmatched to any gene: 8. This CDR3 has 15 residues. Germline CDR1 MGHRA, CDR2 YSYEKL.

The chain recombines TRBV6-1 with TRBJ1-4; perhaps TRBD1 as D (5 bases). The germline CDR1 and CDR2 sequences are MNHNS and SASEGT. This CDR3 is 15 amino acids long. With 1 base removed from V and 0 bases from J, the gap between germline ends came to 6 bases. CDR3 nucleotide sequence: TGTGCCAGCAGTGAAGGGGGGGCAACTAATGAAAAACTGTTTTTT. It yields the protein CASSEGGATNEKLFF.

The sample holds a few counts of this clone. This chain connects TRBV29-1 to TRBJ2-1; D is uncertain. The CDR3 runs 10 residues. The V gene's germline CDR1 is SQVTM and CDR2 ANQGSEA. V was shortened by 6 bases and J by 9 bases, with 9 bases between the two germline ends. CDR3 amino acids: CSVPGGEQFF. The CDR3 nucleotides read TGCAGCGTGCCCGGCGGTGAGCAGTTCTTC.

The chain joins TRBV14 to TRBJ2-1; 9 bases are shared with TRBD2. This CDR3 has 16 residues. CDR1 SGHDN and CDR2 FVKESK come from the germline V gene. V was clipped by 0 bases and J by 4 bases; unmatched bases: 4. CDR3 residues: CASSQEGAGGYNEQFF. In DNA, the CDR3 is TGTGCCAGCAGCCAAGAAGGAGCGGGAGGTTACAATGAGCAGTTCTTC.

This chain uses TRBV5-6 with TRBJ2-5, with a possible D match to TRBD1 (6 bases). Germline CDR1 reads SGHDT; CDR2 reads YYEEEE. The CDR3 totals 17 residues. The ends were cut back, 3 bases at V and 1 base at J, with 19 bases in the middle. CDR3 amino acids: CASSSGRGYQGQETQYF. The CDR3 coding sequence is TGTGCCAGCAGCTCTGGAAGGGGGTATCAGGGCCAAGAGACCCAGTACTTC.

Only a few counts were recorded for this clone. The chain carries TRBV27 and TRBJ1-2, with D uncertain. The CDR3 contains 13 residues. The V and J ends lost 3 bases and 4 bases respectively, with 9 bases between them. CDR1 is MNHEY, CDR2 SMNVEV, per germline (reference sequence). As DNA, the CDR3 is TGTGCCAGCAGTTTGGATACGGGCTATGGCTACACCTTC. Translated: CASSLDTGYGYTF.

The CDR3 is CASSSPTGVGEKLFF. CDR3 in DNA: TGTGCCAGCAGTTCACCAACAGGGGTGGGTGAAAAACTGTTTTTT. The chain recombines TRBV28 with TRBJ1-4, with TRBD1 identical over 7 bases. Trimming took 4 bases from V and 7 from J; bases not matched to a gene: 9. The CDR3 has 15 amino acids. Germline lookup yields CDR1 MDHEN and CDR2 SYDVKM.